This T cell receptor (beta chain) came from a study of blood T cell repertoires in COVID-19 (TCRdb year 2020). Study-level background: Samples covering the acute and convalescent phases of COVID-19 were provided by collaborators in the United States, Italy and Spain. The material from the prospective study consisted of cDNA or gDNA derived from T cells, B-cell-depleted T cells, or PBMCs. Subjects who had been exposed to COVID-19, were actively infected with it, or had recovered from it provided the deeply sampled blood TCRbeta repertoires that made up the dataset. The repertoires were released in a freely available public database meant as a resource for research on the immune response to SARS-CoV-2. Samples were obtained from the ongoing ImmuneRACE study (first 160 participants) and from 1,254 subjects provided by 6 global collaborators. Nearly every sample came with metadata listing a de-identified subject ID, COVID-19 status, age in years and sex. Where available, HLA class I and class II types were obtained from metadata supplied by the sample provider rather than from assay-based typing. Study-wide findings and limitations: Clinical and demographic metadata were provided uncurated, with the amount varying by source and participant.

The collaborating institutions used their own protocols to collect whole blood in K2EDTA tubes. For TCRbeta analysis, collaborator samples were shipped as frozen whole blood, as isolated PBMCs, or as DNA extracted from either sample type. V gives up 0 bases and J gives up 6 bases, and the segment between their germline ends measures 11 bases. Reading from cysteine to phenylalanine, the CDR3 counts 14 amino acids. The CDR3 DNA has 42 bases and is translated from base 1. The germline V gene (reference sequence) yields MNHNY for CDR1 and SVGAGI for CDR2. Note on this clone: The antigen it binds to is not known. No much larger clone exists at a distance of one base, and base qualities are not known.

TCRbeta CDR3 regions were amplified from genomic DNA by means of the immunoSEQ Assay, a bias-controlled multiplex PCR. In the paper's pipeline: The number of nucleated cells in each sample was estimated by amplification of reference gene primers within the assay. To quantify the absolute abundance of each unique TCRbeta CDR3 rearrangement, sequence reads were collapsed and filtered. For each sample, productive Simpson clonality was calculated by taking the square root of Simpson's diversity index across productive rearrangements. TCRdb retrieved this table from immuneACCESS and kept in-frame rearrangements only. Not all clones are present; in checked studies, unresolved V genes account for under half, and no reason is known for the remainder. That table supplies the V and J calls and clone size; D and trimming were determined from the DNA. The sample yields 200,000 to 250,000 clones; around 82% were counted once. 7% to 8.5% of the sample belongs to the ten largest clones.

The chain is assembled from TRBV6-6 and TRBJ1-2; too little of a D gene remains to name it. Source material: peripheral blood. The sequence derives from a woman aged 70 to 79 with acute or convalescent COVID-19. The nucleotides are TGTGCCAGCAGTTACTCGCCGGTCGAAAATGGCTACACCTTC. This translates into CASSYSPVENGYTF.